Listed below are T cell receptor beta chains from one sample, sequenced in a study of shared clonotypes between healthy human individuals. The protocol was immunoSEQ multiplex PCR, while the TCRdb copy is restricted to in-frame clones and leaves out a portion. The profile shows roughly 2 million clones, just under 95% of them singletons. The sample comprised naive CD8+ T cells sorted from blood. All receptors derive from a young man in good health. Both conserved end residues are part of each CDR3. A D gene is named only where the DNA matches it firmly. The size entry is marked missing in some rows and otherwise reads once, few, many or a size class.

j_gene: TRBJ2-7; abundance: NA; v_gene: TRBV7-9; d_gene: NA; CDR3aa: CASSGPGHPYEQYF; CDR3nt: TGTGCCAGCAGCGGACCGGGACATCCCTACGAGCAGTACTTC
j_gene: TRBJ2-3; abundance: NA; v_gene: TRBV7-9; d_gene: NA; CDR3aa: CASSRVGTDTQYF; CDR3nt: TGTGCCAGCAGCAGAGTAGGTACAGATACGCAGTATTTT
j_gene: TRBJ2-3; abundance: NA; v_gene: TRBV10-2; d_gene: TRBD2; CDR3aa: CASSESGVAGPTDTQYF; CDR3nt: TGCGCCAGCAGTGAGTCGGGGGTAGCGGGTCCCACAGATACGCAGTATTTT
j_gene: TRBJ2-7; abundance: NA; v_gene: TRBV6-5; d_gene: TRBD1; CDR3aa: CASSPQGSSSYEQYF; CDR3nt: TGTGCCAGCAGCCCACAGGGGTCAAGCTCCTACGAGCAGTACTTC
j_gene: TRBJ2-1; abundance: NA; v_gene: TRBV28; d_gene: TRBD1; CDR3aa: CASTLMGTGGALNEQFF; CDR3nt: TGTGCCAGCACCCTAATGGGGACAGGGGGCGCTTTAAATGAGCAGTTCTTC
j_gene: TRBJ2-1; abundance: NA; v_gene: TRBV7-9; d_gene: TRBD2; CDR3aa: CASSRLAGVGFF; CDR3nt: TGTGCCAGCAGTAGGCTAGCGGGAGTGGGGTTCTTC
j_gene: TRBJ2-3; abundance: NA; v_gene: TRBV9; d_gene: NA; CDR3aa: CASSSRSGAGTDTQYF; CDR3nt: TGTGCCAGCAGCTCACGATCAGGGGCGGGCACAGATACGCAGTATTTT
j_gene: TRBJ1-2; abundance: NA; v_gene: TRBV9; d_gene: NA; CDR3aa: CASSVDGSAYGYTF; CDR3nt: TGTGCCAGCAGCGTAGACGGCTCCGCCTATGGCTACACCTTC
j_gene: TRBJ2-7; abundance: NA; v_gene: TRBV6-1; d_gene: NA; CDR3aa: CASSKPSSYEQYF; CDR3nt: TGTGCCAGCAGTAAACCGAGCTCCTACGAGCAGTACTTC
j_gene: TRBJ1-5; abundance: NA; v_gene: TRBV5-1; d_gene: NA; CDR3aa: CARRVLSNQPQHF; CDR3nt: TGCGCCAGGAGGGTCCTTAGCAATCAGCCCCAGCATTTT
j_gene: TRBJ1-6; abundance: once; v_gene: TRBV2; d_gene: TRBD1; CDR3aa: CATPGTGNSPLHF; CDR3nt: TGTGCCACCCCCGGGACAGGGAATTCACCCCTCCACTTT
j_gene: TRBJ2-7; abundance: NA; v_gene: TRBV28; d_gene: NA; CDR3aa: CASSFSVGTVGTGFLYEQYF; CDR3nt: TGTGCCAGCAGTTTTTCTGTGGGAACAGTAGGAACAGGGTTTCTCTACGAGCAGTACTTC
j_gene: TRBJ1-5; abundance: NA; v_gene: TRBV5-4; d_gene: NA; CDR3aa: CASSLGWADSNQPQHF; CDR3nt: TGTGCCAGCAGCTTGGGGTGGGCAGATAGCAATCAGCCCCAGCATTTT
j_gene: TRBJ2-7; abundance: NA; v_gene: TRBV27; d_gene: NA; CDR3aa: CASSSAPDNEWSEQYF; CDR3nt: TGTGCCAGCAGTTCCGCCCCGGACAACGAGTGGAGCGAGCAGTACTTC
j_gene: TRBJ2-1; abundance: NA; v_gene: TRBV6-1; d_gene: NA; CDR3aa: CASGLGSYNEQFF; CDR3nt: TGTGCCAGCGGTTTAGGGTCCTACAATGAGCAGTTCTTC
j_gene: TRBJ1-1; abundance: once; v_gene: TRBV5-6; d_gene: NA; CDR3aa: CASSSIGNTEAFF; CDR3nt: TGTGCCAGCAGCTCGATAGGGAACACTGAAGCTTTCTTT
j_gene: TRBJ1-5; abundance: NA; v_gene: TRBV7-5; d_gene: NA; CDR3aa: CARSPRTRQGRDQPQHF; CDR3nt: TGTGCCAGAAGCCCTAGGACCCGACAGGGGAGGGATCAGCCCCAGCATTTT
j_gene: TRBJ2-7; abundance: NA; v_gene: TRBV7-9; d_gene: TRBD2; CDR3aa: CASSTPGLAYEQYF; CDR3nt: TGTGCCAGCAGCACACCGGGACTAGCCTACGAGCAGTACTTC
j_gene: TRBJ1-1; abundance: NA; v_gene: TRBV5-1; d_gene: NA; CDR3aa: CASSLEFLTAMNTEAFF; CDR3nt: TGCGCCAGCAGCTTGGAGTTTCTAACAGCCATGAACACTGAAGCTTTCTTT
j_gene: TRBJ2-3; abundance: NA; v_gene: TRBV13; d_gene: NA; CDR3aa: CASSTGGATDTQYF; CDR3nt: TGTGCCAGCAGCACCGGGGGTGCCACAGATACGCAGTATTTT
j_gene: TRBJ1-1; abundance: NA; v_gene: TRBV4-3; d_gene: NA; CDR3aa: CASSPHAGGADTEAFF; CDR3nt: TGCGCCAGCAGCCCTCACGCGGGGGGCGCGGACACTGAAGCTTTCTTT
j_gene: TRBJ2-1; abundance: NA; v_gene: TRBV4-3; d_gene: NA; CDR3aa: CASSQAGFGNEQFF; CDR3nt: TGCGCCAGCAGCCAAGCGGGATTCGGAAATGAGCAGTTCTTC
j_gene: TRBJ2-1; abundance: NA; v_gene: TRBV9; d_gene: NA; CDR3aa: CASSGEPNEQFF; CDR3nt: TGTGCCAGCAGCGGGGAGCCGAATGAGCAGTTCTTC